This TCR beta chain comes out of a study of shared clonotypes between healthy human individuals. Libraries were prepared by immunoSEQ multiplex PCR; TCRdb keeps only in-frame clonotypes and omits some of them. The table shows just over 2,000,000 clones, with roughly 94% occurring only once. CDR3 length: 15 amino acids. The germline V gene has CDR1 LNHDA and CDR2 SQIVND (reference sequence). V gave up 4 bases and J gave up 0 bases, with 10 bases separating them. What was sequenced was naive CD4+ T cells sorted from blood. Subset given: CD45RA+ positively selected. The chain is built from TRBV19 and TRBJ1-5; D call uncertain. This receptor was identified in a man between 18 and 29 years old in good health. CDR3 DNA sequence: TGTGCCAGTAGTACCGTCAGTTCTAGCAATCAGCCCCAGCATTTT. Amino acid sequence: CASSTVSSSNQPQHF. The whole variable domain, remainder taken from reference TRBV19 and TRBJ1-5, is DGGITQSPKYLFRKEGQNVTLSCEQNLNHDAMYWYRQDPGQGLRLIYYSQIVNDFQKGDIAEGYSVSREKKESFPLTVTSAQKNPTAFYLCASSTVSSSNQPQHFGDGTRLSIL.